The TCR beta chain under discussion was sequenced for a study of identifying expanded T cells in peripheral blood. With 3 bases removed from V and 0 bases from J, the gap between germline ends came to 11 bases. Germline loops: CDR1 LNHDA, CDR2 SQIVND (reference sequence). The CDR3 is made up of 15 amino acids. Healthy donors had no documented immune events, such as infections, while sampled. Whole-study results and caveats: About 1.2 clones differed between technical replicates, versus about 15 and 19 over time. Variance in clone template counts between approximately 2-week samples significantly increased with total template count across all healthy donors.

Repertoires were generated with immunoSEQ multiplex PCR, while TCRdb's copy carries only in-frame clones and drops some. The table includes about 58,000 clones, approximately 83% detected once. This clone was recorded at least ten times. Its target is not known. What was sequenced was blood. This TCR came from a person aged 18-69 years in good health. The chain employs TRBV19 and TRBJ1-2, with D tentatively TRBD1 (5 bases). CDR3: CASSMDIRTNYGYTF. For the CDR3, the DNA is TGTGCCAGTAGTATGGACATCCGGACTAACTATGGCTACACCTTC.